This TCR beta chain was documented in a study of blood T cell repertoires in COVID-19. In the study overall: PBMCs, B-cell-depleted T cells, or T cells were the source of the cDNA or gDNA that made up the material.

TCRdb's copy holds only in-frame clones and misses some; the assay was immunoSEQ multiplex PCR. The data hold approximately 320,000 clones, with about nine tenths observed a single time. Trimming cost V 1 base and J 4 bases, with 10 bases left between them. Germline V gene lookup returns CDR1 MDHEN and CDR2 SYDVKM. This CDR3 spans 14 amino acids. Input material: PBMCs or T cells enriched from blood (not recorded which). This TCR came from a woman between 18 and 29 years old who had recovered from COVID-19. V is TRBV28 and J is TRBJ1-1; D remains unclear. The chain's CDR3 is CASSLSVEGTEAFF. The CDR3 region has the DNA TGTGCCAGCAGTTTATCCGTTGAGGGCACTGAAGCTTTCTTT. Together with reference TRBV28 and TRBJ1-1, the CDR3 gives the full variable domain: DVKVTQSSRYLVKRTGEKVFLECVQDMDHENMFWYRQDPGLGLRLIYFSYDVKMKEKGDIPEGYSVSREKKERFSLILESASTNQTSMYLCASSLSVEGTEAFFGQGTRLTVV.